This TCR beta chain was sequenced during a study of Graves' ophthalmopathy and Graves' hyperthyroidism (dated by TCRdb to the late 2010s). Study-wide context: Peripheral blood was collected before any treatment was given, at the time of initial diagnosis. TCR beta repertoire signatures were used to distinguish Graves' ophthalmopathy from Graves' hyperthyroidism and to predict progression to ophthalmopathy. In total, 120 to 150 blood samples were TCR-sequenced: around 42 ophthalmopathy, around 75 hyperthyroidism and roughly 17 hyperthyroidism-to-ophthalmopathy patients. A discovery set of about a hundred patients (under 45 ophthalmopathy, 55 to 65 stable hyperthyroidism) was enrolled to explore V-J signatures distinguishing ophthalmopathy from hyperthyroidism. The independent validation cohort included approximately 19 hyperthyroidism patients plus 17 patients who later progressed from hyperthyroidism to ophthalmopathy. In about six hyperthyroidism patients, the T-cell repertoires found in thyroid tissue were compared with those found in blood. Following sampling, methimazole starting at 30 mg daily was administered to hyperthyroidism patients, and high-dose intravenous methylprednisolone was administered to ophthalmopathy patients.

For repertoire sequencing, the TCR beta CDR3 regions were amplified from RNA transcripts. HTBI primers and the Qiagen OneStep RT-PCR kit were used in a first-round RT-PCR, which was followed by a second-round multiplex PCR, size selection and purification. Libraries were sequenced on an Illumina HiSeq2000 using paired-end 100 bp reads. In the original analysis: SOAPnuke was used to process the reads, removing any read that contained adapters or uncalled bases, had a mean Phred below 15, or lacked an exact match to the constant primer or identifier. High-quality paired reads were merged with COPE v1.2.5. Each unique nucleotide sequence was defined as a clonotype, and clonotypes were aligned to IMGT TRB V, D and J references with MiTCR v1.1. The analysis was limited to V-J combinations with a frequency above 0.0001, which together covered approximately 99% of repertoires. For each V-J combination, a TCR clonal expansion and chaos score was defined as F50 clonal expansion divided by the chaos observed in the TCRdist matrix. Welch's t-statistics and random forest were used to narrow the features down to 10 to 15 V-J combinations, which were then fed into a naive Bayes classifier. The similarity between thyroid and blood repertoires was quantified using the Morisita-Horn index. Using fastp trimming at Q25 and MiXCR clonotype assembly, TCRdb reanalyzed the public sequencing data and kept in-frame beta chains. For every CDR3 protein sequence, its rows merge into one entry that carries the most common genes and DNA. Clone size and V and J calls follow TCRdb, not the original study. The sample profile shows about 740,000 distinct CDR3 sequences; roughly 41% of them were found once. The ten largest clonotypes hold about 40% of the sample.

As concerns this clonotype: The specificity of this receptor is unknown. One end of the junction varies from germline; a read error may be responsible.

The ophthalmopathy patients had moderately to severely active disease, with a Clinical Activity Score of 3 or higher, a NOSPECS grade of 4 or higher, and a disease duration of less than 3 months. Patients with other autoimmune diseases, uncontrolled infections, pregnancy or lactation were excluded. Clinical symptoms, serum thyroxine, TRAb, thyroid ultrasound and orbital computed tomography formed the basis of the diagnosis. PBMCs were isolated from approximately 10 ml of fresh peripheral blood by Ficoll-Paque density gradient centrifugation. Total RNA was extracted with Trizol reagent and quality-checked on an Agilent 2100 Bioanalyzer. CDR1 MGHRA and CDR2 YSYEKL are derived from the germline V gene. From the cysteine through the phenylalanine, the CDR3 covers 15 amino acids. Only the CDR3 portion is preserved as DNA: 45 bases, with reading frame beginning at the first base. Findings and caveats that apply to the study as a whole: In cross-validation, the 13-signature model distinguished ophthalmopathy from stable hyperthyroidism with around 90% sensitivity and about 81% specificity, while in the test set the corresponding values were 80% and 75%. No statistical method was used to predetermine the sample size, and group allocation was not hidden from the investigators. Most expanded thyroid clonotypes with frequency above 0.001 were also detected in blood, suggesting blood repertoires may reflect the thyroid immune response. In validation, the model predicted ophthalmopathy progression with 55% to 71% sensitivity and 72.22% specificity; some twelve predicted patients were CT-confirmed with GO in a median of around 6.5 months.

What was sequenced was peripheral blood. The V and J segments used are TRBV4-1 and TRBJ1-4, with TRBD1 matching 9 junction bases. This receptor was obtained from an adult man with Graves' ophthalmopathy. The CDR3 region reads CASSTHRGRDEKLFF. The DNA reads as follows: TGCGCCAGCAGCACCCACAGGGGGCGGGATGAAAAGCTGTTTTTT.